This T cell receptor (beta chain) was sequenced in a study of T cells and Merkel cell carcinoma outcomes. Repertoires were generated with immunoSEQ multiplex PCR, while TCRdb's copy carries only in-frame clones and drops some. The sample has 9,000 to 10,000 clones, around 84% seen once. In the case of this clone: Its antigen is currently unknown.

In germline, CDR1 is MRHNA, CDR2 SNTAGT. V lost 0 bases to trimming and J lost 4 bases, with 12 bases between them. The CDR3 length is 15 residues. Study-level points and caveats: Repertoire plus T-cell density reportedly predicted Merkel cell carcinoma outcomes.

The source of this sequence is a human donor with Merkel cell carcinoma. The sequenced sample consisted of tumor tissue from Merkel cell carcinoma. This chain joins TRBV6-4 and TRBJ1-1, with D hard to call. The CDR3 nucleotides read TGTGCCAGCAGTGACTCGTTCGCCAGGAGCACTGAAGCTTTCTTT. Its protein product is CASSDSFARSTEAFF.